Following are 31 T cell receptor beta chains from one sample sequenced in a study of T cells expressing NK-cell markers. TCRdb reprocessed the 5' RACE reads, with one entry per CDR3 protein and no DNA. This sample contains some 190,000 distinct CDR3 sequences. Source material: blood T cells: a sorted CD56 or NKG2C T cell subset, CD4+ or CD8+ T cells, or bulk PBMC T cells (not recorded which). The receptors stem from a man aged 18 to 69 in good health.

This chain joins TRBV6-5 and TRBJ1-2; the D call of TRBD1 rests on TCRdb alone, since no DNA is present to check it. Germline lookup yields CDR1 MNHEY and CDR2 SVGAGI. CDR3 length equals 15 residues. CDR3 loop: CASSYSDSGNYGYTF.

The genes are TRBV5-1 and TRBJ2-7; without DNA, the TCRdb call of TRBD1 cannot be checked. The CDR3 sequence is 13 residues long. Germline CDR1 reads SGHRS; CDR2 reads YFSETQ. CDR3 protein: CASSGTGQVEQYF. Full variable domain (missing parts from reference TRBV5-1 and TRBJ2-7): KAGVTQTPRYLIKTRGQQVTLSCSPISGHRSVSWYQQTPGQGLQFLFEYFSETQRNKGNFPGRFSGRQFSNSRSEMNVSTLELGDSALYLCASSGTGQVEQYFGPGTRLTVT.

The chain joins TRBV5-4 to TRBJ2-5; TCRdb returns TRBD2, unconfirmable since there is no DNA. There are 14 residues in the CDR3. CDR1 SGHNT and CDR2 YYREEE come from the germline V gene (reference sequence). This CDR3 is CASSLPTGQETQYF.

This rearrangement joins TRBV20-1 to TRBJ2-7; TCRdb indicates TRBD2, and absent DNA this call remains unverified. This CDR3 comprises 19 residues. Germline V lookup: CDR1 DFQATT, CDR2 SNEGSKA (reference sequence). CDR3 in amino acids: CSARDLLVAGDIRAYEQYF.

The chain is built from TRBV27 and TRBJ1-1; TCRdb picks TRBD1, but there is no DNA to check that call. The CDR3 extends over 13 amino acids. In germline, CDR1 is MNHEY, CDR2 SMNVEV (reference sequence). The CDR3 region is CASKLGQGAEAFF.

The V and J genes are TRBV19 and TRBJ2-7; the D call of TRBD1 rests on TCRdb alone, since no DNA is present to check it. CDR3 size: 13 residues. CDR1 is LNHDA, CDR2 SQIVND, per germline (reference sequence). The CDR3 sequence is CASSIGGGDEQYF.

The gene calls are TRBV5-1 and TRBJ2-1; TCRdb proposes TRBD2, but this gene call is untestable without DNA. Germline V CDR1 and CDR2: SGHRS, YFSETQ. The CDR3 loop spans 15 amino acids. CDR3 residues: CASSLALLAGNEQFF.

The V call is TRBV5-6, the J call TRBJ2-1; TCRdb selects TRBD1, and the lack of DNA leaves this call unchecked. Germline assignment: CDR1 SGHDT and CDR2 YYEEEE. The CDR3 has 18 amino acids. CDR3 sequence: CASSWSQTGSGDYNEQFF. The whole variable domain, remainder taken from reference TRBV5-6 and TRBJ2-1, is DAGVTQSPTHLIKTRGQQVTLRCSPKSGHDTVSWYQQALGQGPQFIFQYYEEEERQRGNFPDRFSGHQFPNYSSELNVNALLLGDSALYLCASSWSQTGSGDYNEQFFGPGTRLTVL.

The V call is TRBV6-2 or TRBV6-3, the J call TRBJ2-1; TCRdb's D call, TRBD2, is unchecked because there is no DNA. The germline CDR1 and CDR2 sequences are MNHEY and SVGEGT. The CDR3 covers 17 residues. The CDR3 sequence: CASSFTNSGPRYNEQFF.

The chain combines TRBV5-1 with TRBJ2-7; TCRdb reports TRBD1, a call that lacks DNA to check it against. Germline lookup yields CDR1 SGHRS and CDR2 YFSETQ. The CDR3 runs 15 residues. CDR3 sequence reads: CASSLRQGPTYEQYF.

The gene calls are TRBV3-1 and TRBJ2-2; TCRdb indicates TRBD1, and absent DNA this call remains unverified. This CDR3 region has 11 residues. CDR1 LGHDT and CDR2 YNNKEL come from the germline V gene (reference sequence). The chain's CDR3 is CASGGIGELFF.

The CDR3 here is CASSASDRIYTF. V usage is TRBV7-2 and J usage is TRBJ1-2; absent DNA, TCRdb's TRBD1 call cannot be checked. Germline V gene sequence: CDR1 SGHTA, CDR2 FQGNSA. The CDR3 is 12 residues long.

The V and J genes are TRBV6-1 and TRBJ2-5. In germline, CDR1 is MNHNS, CDR2 SASEGT. The CDR3 covers 14 residues. The chain's CDR3 is CASSKGPEQETQYF.

This chain joins TRBV24-1 and TRBJ1-1; no DNA is available, so the TRBD1 call from TCRdb remains unchecked. The CDR3 sequence is 12 residues long. The germline gives CDR1 KGHDR, CDR2 SFDVKD. CDR3 region: CATKGENTEAFF.

The rearrangement links TRBV2 to TRBJ1-1; the TRBD1 assignment by TCRdb is unverifiable without DNA. The CDR3 sequence is 16 residues long. The germline CDR1 and CDR2 sequences are SNHLY and FYNNEI. The CDR3 loop is CASSEARDRAVTEAFF.

The V call is TRBV7-9, the J call TRBJ2-7. From germline, CDR1 is SEHNR and CDR2 FQNEAQ (reference sequence). The CDR3 spans 16 residues. The CDR3 loop is CASSLNEGQLSYEQYF. Filled out from reference TRBV7-9 and TRBJ2-7, the complete variable domain reads DTGVSQNPRHKITKRGQNVTFRCDPISEHNRLYWYRQTLGQGPEFLTYFQNEAQLEKSRLLSDRFSAERPKGSFSTLEIQRTEQGDSAMYLCASSLNEGQLSYEQYFGPGTRLTVT.

This chain connects TRBV27 to TRBJ2-1; as DNA is missing, the TRBD1 call by TCRdb cannot be tested. The CDR3 is made up of 15 amino acids. CDR1 is MNHEY, CDR2 SMNVEV, per germline (reference sequence). CDR3: CASRLGGATYNEQFF.

The gene calls are TRBV6-4 and TRBJ1-1. This CDR3 region has 14 residues. Per the germline V gene, CDR1 is MRHNA and CDR2 is SNTAGT. CDR3 in amino acids: CASSDSIGANEAFF.

The chain has TRBV25-1 and TRBJ1-1; TCRdb lists TRBD1, though no DNA is available to test this call. The CDR3 is 13 residues long. The V gene's germline CDR1 is MGHDK and CDR2 SYGVNS. This CDR3 reads CASSDLSGAEAFF.

The V gene is TRBV2, the J gene TRBJ2-5; TCRdb's D gene call, TRBD2, goes unchecked for lack of DNA. The CDR3 loop spans 18 amino acids. The germline gives CDR1 SNHLY, CDR2 FYNNEI. CDR3 residues: CASSPPSGGAAVEETQYF.

V is TRBV2 and J is TRBJ2-5; the D gene TCRdb calls, TRBD1, cannot be checked with no DNA. Germline CDR1 SNHLY, CDR2 FYNNEI. This CDR3 has 16 amino acids. The CDR3 region is CASSPARGTGLETQYF.

The chain is built from TRBV11-2 and TRBJ2-1; TCRdb's D call, TRBD1, is unchecked because there is no DNA. Germline V gene sequence: CDR1 SGHAT, CDR2 FQNNGV. This CDR3 region has 16 residues. The CDR3 is CASSLKGRSSYNEQFF.

V gene TRBV5-6 combines with J gene TRBJ2-7; TCRdb selects TRBD1, and the lack of DNA leaves this call unchecked. Germline V gene data show CDR1 as SGHDT and CDR2 as YYEEEE. This CDR3 has 14 amino acids. The CDR3 here is CASSSGSLAYEQYF.

The chain joins TRBV9 to TRBJ2-7. The CDR3 has 13 residues. In germline, CDR1 is SGDLS, CDR2 YYNGEE. CDR3 residues: CASSDGSLGEQYF.

The chain couples TRBV5-1 to TRBJ2-7; there is no DNA to check the TCRdb D call of TRBD1. The germline V gene has CDR1 SGHRS and CDR2 YFSETQ. CDR3 size: 13 residues. The CDR3 protein is CASSWTGSNEQYF.

The chain joins TRBV12-3 or TRBV12-4 to TRBJ2-7. CDR3 size: 14 residues. The CDR3 is CASANSGNLYEQYF.

V usage is TRBV4-1 and J usage is TRBJ1-2; no DNA is available, so the TRBD1 call from TCRdb remains unchecked. Per the germline V gene, CDR1 is MGHRA and CDR2 is YSYEKL. The CDR3 totals 15 residues. This chain's CDR3 is CASSQEWSGAYGYTF.

The V call is TRBV7-3, the J call TRBJ2-5; the D call of TRBD1 rests on TCRdb alone, since no DNA is present to check it. Germline loops: CDR1 SGHTA, CDR2 FQGTGA. The CDR3 has 16 residues. The CDR3 is CASSLKGRQIQETQYF. Full variable domain (rest looked up from reference TRBV7-3 and TRBJ2-5): GAGVSQTPSNKVTEKGKYVELRCDPISGHTALYWYRQSLGQGPEFLIYFQGTGAADDSGLPNDRFFAVRPEGSVSTLKIQRTERGDSAVYLCASSLKGRQIQETQYFGPGTRLLVL.

This chain uses TRBV19 with TRBJ2-2; TCRdb returns TRBD1, unconfirmable since there is no DNA. CDR1 LNHDA and CDR2 SQIVND come from the germline V gene (reference sequence). The CDR3 is made up of 14 amino acids. This chain's CDR3 is CASSIGTVTGELFF.

The V and J genes are TRBV5-1 and TRBJ2-7; TCRdb lists TRBD2, though no DNA is available to test this call. This CDR3 is 16 amino acids long. CDR1 and CDR2 (germline): SGHRS, YFSETQ. The CDR3 reads CASSLDASGGVYEQYF.

The J gene is TRBJ2-7, the V gene TRBV29-1; no DNA is available, so the TRBD1 call from TCRdb remains unchecked. Germline CDR1 is SQVTM and CDR2 is ANQGSEA. The CDR3 is 13 residues long. CDR3: CSVRGRDNGEQYF.